This T cell receptor beta chain was captured in a study of CD8+CD57+ T cells in acquired aplastic anemia. Selection for sequencing was limited to patients who had shown CD8+CD57+ cell expansion by flow cytometry. This clonotype was counted only a few times. The junction and the germline gene differ at one end; a read error may be behind it. CDR3 and TCR beta VDJ profiling relied on genomic DNA as the template. One entry per CDR3 protein, called by TCRdb with MiXCR from the reads. The sample includes 130,000 or so distinct CDR3 sequences, 45% to 60% of them seen just once. Germline V gene lookup returns CDR1 DFQATT and CDR2 SNEGSKA (reference sequence). There are 13 residues in the CDR3.

Sequenced sample: sorted CD4+, CD8+, or CD8+CD57+ T cells (not recorded which) from PBMCs. The sequence came from a human donor with aplastic anemia. The rearrangement links TRBV20-1 to TRBJ1-2; 8 bases map to TRBD1. The CDR3 coding sequence is TGCAGTGCTAGCAGGGGGCGGAACTATGGCTACACCTTT. Translation gives CSASRGRNYGYTF.